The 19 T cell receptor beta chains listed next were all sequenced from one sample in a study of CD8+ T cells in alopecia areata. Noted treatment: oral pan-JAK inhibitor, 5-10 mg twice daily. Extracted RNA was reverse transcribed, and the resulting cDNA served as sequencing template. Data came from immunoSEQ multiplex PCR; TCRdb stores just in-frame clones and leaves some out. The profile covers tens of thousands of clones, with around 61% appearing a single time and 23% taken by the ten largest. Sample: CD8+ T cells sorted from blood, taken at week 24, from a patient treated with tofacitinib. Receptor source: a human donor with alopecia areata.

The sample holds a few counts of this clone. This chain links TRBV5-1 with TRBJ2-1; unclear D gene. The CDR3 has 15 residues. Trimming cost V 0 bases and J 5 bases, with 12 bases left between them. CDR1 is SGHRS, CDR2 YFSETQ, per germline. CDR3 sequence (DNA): TGCGCCAGCAGCTTGGCCTGGGAACGGGACAATGAGCAGTTCTTC. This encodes CASSLAWERDNEQFF.

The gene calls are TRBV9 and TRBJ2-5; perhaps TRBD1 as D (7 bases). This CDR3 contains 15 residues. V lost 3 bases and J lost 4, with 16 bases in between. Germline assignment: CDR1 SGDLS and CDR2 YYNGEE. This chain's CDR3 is CASSAEQGRGETQYF. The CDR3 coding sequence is TGTGCCAGCAGCGCCGAACAGGGGCGGGGAGAGACCCAGTACTTC.

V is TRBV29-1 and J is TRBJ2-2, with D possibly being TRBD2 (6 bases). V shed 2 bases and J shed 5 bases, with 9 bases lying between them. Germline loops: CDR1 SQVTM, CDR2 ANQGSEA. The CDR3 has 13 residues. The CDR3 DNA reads TGCAGCGTTGAACCGCGGGGAACCGGGGAGCTGTTTTTT. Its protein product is CSVEPRGTGELFF.

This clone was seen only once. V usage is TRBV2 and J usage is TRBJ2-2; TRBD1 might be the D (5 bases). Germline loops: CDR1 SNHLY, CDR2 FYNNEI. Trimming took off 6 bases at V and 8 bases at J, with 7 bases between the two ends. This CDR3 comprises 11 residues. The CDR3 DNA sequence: TGTGCCAGCAGACGGACAGGGGAGCTGTTTTTT. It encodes CASRRTGELFF.

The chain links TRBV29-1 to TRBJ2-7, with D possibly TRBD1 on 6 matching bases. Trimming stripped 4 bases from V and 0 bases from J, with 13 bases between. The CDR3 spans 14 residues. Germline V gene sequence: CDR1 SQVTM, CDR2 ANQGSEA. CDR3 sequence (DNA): TGCAGCGTTGCTTTAGGGACATCCTCCTACGAGCAGTACTTC. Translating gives CSVALGTSSYEQYF.

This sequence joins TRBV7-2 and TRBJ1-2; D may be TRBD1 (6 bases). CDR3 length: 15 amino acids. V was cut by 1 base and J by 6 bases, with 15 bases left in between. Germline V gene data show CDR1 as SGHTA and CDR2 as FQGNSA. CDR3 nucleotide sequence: TGTGCCAGCAGCTTAGTTCGGGGGGCTCTTGATGGCTACACCTTC. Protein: CASSLVRGALDGYTF.

The CDR3 protein is CASSSSDRKETQYF. For the CDR3, the DNA is TGTGCCAGCAGTTCCTCGGACAGGAAAGAGACCCAGTACTTC. The rearrangement joins TRBV27 to TRBJ2-5, with 7 bases lining up with TRBD1. In germline, CDR1 is MNHEY, CDR2 SMNVEV (reference sequence). After removal of 4 bases from V and 3 bases from J, the junction contained 5 bases not matched to a gene. The CDR3 is 14 residues long.

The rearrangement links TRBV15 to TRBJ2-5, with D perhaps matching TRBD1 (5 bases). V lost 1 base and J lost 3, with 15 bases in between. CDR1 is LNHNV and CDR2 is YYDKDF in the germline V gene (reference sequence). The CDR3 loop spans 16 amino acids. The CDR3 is CATSRGYETEKETQYF. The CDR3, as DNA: TGTGCCACCAGCAGAGGTTACGAGACAGAGAAAGAGACCCAGTACTTC. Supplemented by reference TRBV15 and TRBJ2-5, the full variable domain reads DAMVIQNPRYQVTQFGKPVTLSCSQTLNHNVMYWYQQKSSQAPKLLFHYYDKDFNNEADTPDNFQSRRPNTSFCFLDIRSPGLGDTAMYLCATSRGYETEKETQYFGPGTRLLVL.

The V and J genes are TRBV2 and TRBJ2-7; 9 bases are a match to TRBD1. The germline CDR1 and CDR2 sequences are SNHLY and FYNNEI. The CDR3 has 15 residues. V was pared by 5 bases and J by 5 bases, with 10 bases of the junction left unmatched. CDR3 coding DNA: TGTGCCAGCAGTTACGTAGGACAGGGGTTCGACGAGCAGTACTTC. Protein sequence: CASSYVGQGFDEQYF.

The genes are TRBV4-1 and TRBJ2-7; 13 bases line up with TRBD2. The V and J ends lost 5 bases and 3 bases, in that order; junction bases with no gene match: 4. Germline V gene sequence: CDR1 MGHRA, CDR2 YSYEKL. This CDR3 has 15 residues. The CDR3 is CASSYGLAGDYEQYF. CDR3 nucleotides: TGCGCCAGCAGCTATGGACTAGCGGGAGACTACGAGCAGTACTTC.

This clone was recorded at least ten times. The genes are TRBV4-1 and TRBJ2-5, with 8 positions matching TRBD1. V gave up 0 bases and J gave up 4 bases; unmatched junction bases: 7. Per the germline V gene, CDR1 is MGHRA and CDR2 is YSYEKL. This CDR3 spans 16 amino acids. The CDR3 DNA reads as TGCGCCAGCAGCCAAGACCCGACAGGGGTAGGAGAGACCCAGTACTTC. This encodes CASSQDPTGVGETQYF.

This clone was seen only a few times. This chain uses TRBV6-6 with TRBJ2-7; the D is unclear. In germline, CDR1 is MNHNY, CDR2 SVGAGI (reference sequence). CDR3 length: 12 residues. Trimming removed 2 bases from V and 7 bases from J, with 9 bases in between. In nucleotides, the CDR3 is TGTGCCAGCAGTTACAACTGGGCTGAGCAGTACTTC. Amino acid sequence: CASSYNWAEQYF.

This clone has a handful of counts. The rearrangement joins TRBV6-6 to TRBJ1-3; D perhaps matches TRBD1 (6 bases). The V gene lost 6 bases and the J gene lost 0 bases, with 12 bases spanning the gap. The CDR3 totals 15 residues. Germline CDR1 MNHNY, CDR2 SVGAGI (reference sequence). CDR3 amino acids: CASRPKGGSGNTIYF. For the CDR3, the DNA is TGTGCCAGCAGACCGAAGGGGGGCTCTGGAAACACCATATATTTT.

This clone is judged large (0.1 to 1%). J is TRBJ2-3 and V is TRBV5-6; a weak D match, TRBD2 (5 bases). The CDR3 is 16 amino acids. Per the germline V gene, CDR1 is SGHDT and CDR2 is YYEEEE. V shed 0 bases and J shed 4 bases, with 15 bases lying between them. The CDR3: CASSLDGGFSPDTQYF. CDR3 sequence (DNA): TGTGCCAGCAGCTTGGACGGCGGGTTCTCCCCAGATACGCAGTATTTT.

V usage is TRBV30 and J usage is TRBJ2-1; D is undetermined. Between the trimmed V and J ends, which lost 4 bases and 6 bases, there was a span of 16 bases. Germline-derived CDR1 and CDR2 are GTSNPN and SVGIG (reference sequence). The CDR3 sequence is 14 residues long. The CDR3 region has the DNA TGTGCCTGGACCGCCCGCGGCTATGTCAATGAGCAGTTCTTC. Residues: CAWTARGYVNEQFF.

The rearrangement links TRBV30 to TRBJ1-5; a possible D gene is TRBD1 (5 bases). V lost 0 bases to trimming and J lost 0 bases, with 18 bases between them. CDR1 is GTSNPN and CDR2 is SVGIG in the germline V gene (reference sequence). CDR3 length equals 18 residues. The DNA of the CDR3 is TGTGCCTGGAGTGTATCGTGGGGGGGGAGCTATAGCAATCAGCCCCAGCATTTT. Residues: CAWSVSWGGSYSNQPQHF.

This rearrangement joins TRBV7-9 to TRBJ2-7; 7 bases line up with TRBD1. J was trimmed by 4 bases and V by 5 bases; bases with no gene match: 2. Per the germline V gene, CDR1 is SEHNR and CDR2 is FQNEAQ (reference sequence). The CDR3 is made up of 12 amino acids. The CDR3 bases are TGTGCCAGCAGCACGGACAGGTACGAGCAGTACTTC. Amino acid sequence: CASSTDRYEQYF.

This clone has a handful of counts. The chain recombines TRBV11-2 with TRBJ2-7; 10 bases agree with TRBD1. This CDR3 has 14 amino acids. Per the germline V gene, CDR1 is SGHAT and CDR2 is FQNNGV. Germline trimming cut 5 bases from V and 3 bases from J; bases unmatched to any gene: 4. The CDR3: CASSDRTGGYEQYF. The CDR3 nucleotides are TGTGCCAGCAGCGACAGGACAGGGGGCTACGAGCAGTACTTC.

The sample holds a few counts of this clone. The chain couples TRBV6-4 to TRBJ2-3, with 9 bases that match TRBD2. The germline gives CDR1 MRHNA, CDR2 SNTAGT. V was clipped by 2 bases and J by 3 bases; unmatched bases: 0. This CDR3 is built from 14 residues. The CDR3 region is CASSDSGGTDTQYF. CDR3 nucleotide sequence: TGTGCCAGCAGTGACAGCGGGGGGACAGATACGCAGTATTTT.